This T cell receptor (beta chain) was captured by sequencing in a study of neurological immune-mediated disorders. Study-wide results and caveats: Among 34 multiple sclerosis patients, 18 had repertoires that phylogenetic grouping placed in one related-CDR3 cluster, a possible signature. Multiple sclerosis patients had less TCR clonal expansion than even healthy controls, unlike HTLV-1-associated myelopathy.

Synthesis of cDNA used 5'RACE (with 10-nucleotide random UMIs). TCRdb used MiXCR to reprocess the 5' RACE reads, holding one entry per CDR3 protein. Among around 70,000 distinct CDR3 sequences, around 5.5% were seen once, and the ten largest hold around 6.8%. The V gene's germline CDR1 is SGHTA and CDR2 FQGNSA. The length of the CDR3 is 16 residues. V lost 0 bases and J lost 2, with 13 bases in between. This clonotype was observed many times. The antigen is unknown. Source material was 2 million unsorted PBMCs, stored at -80 °C in RNAlater. The rearrangement joins TRBV7-2 to TRBJ2-5; weak D call: TRBD2 (6 bases). The source is a man younger than 35 with multiple sclerosis. Sequenced: PBMCs. The CDR3 sequence: CASSLAGGVLQETQYF. The DNA of the CDR3 is TGTGCCAGCAGCTTAGCGGGGGGTGTACTTCAAGAGACCCAGTACTTC.